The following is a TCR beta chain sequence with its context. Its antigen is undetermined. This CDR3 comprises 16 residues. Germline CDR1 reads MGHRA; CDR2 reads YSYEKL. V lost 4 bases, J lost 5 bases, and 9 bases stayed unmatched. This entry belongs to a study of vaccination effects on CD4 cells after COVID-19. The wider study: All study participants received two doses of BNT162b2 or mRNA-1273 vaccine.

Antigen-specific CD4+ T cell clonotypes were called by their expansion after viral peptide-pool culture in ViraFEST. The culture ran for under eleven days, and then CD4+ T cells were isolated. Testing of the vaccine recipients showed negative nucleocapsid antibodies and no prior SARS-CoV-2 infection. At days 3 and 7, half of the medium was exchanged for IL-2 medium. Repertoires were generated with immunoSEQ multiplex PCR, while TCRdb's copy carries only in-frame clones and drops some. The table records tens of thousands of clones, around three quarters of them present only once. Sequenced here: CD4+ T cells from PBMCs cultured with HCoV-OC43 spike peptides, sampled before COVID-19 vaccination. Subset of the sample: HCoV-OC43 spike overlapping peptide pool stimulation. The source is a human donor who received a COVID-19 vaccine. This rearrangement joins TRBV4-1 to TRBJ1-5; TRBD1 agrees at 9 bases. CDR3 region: CASSPYRTGDDQPQHF. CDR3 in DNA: TGCGCCAGCAGCCCATATAGGACAGGGGACGATCAGCCCCAGCATTTT.